Here is one TCR beta chain with its context. This specimen comes from a study of T cells expressing NK-cell markers. Reanalyzing the 5' RACE reads, TCRdb keeps one entry per CDR3 protein, without DNA. The table for this sample gives around 380,000 distinct CDR3 sequences. This CDR3 contains 16 residues. Germline values: CDR1 PRHDT, CDR2 FYEKMQ (reference sequence). The chain has TRBV13 and TRBJ2-3; there is no DNA to check the TCRdb D call of TRBD1. Material: blood T cells: a sorted CD56 or NKG2C T cell subset, CD4+ or CD8+ T cells, or bulk PBMC T cells (not recorded which). The sequence was obtained from a woman in her forties or fifties in good health. The CDR3 reads CASSLTVGGDADTQYF.